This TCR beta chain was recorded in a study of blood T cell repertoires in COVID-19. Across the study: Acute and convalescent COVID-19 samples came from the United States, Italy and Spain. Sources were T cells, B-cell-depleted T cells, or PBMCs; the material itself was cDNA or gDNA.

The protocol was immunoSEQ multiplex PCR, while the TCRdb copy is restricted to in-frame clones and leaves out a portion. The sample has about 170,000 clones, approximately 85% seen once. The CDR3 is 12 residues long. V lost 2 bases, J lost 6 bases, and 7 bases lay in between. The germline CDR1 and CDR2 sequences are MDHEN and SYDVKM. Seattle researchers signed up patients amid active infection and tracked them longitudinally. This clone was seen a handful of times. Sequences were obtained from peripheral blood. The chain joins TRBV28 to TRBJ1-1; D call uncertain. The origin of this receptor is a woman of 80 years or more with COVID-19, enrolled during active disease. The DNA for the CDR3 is TGTGCCAGCAGTTTAGCCCGGTCTGAAGCTTTCTTT. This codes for CASSLARSEAFF.